The 3 T cell receptor beta chains listed next were all sequenced from one sample in a study of T cells in Graves' hyperthyroidism and ophthalmopathy. The TCR beta CDR3 regions underwent amplification using RNA transcripts as the source. In the first-round RT-PCR of the TCR CDR3, the HTBI primer set was used. Via MiXCR, TCRdb re-called the multiplex PCR reads, giving one row per CDR3 protein. The table has 130,000 or so distinct CDR3 sequences, roughly a fifth seen once. Specimen: blood. Receptors were obtained from a woman in her forties or fifties with Graves' hyperthyroidism that later progressed to Graves' ophthalmopathy.

This clonotype was recorded many times. The CDR3 reads CASSESGGYGYTF. The CDR3, as DNA: TGCGCCAGCAGCGAATCAGGGGGCTATGGCTACACCTTC. The chain is built from TRBV5-1 and TRBJ1-2; 7 bases agree with TRBD1. The CDR3 spans 13 residues. Trimming at V came to 4 bases and at J to 4 bases, leaving 4 bases not matched to a gene. CDR1 SGHRS and CDR2 YFSETQ come from the germline V gene. The whole variable domain, filled in from reference TRBV5-1 and TRBJ1-2, reads KAGVTQTPRYLIKTRGQQVTLSCSPISGHRSVSWYQQTPGQGLQFLFEYFSETQRNKGNFPGRFSGRQFSNSRSEMNVSTLELGDSALYLCASSESGGYGYTFGSGTRLTVV.

This chain links TRBV30 with TRBJ1-5, with D possibly TRBD1 on 5 matching bases. The length of the CDR3 is 15 residues. V lost 2 bases to trimming and J lost 2 bases, with 13 bases between them. The germline CDR1 and CDR2 sequences are GTSNPN and SVGIG (reference sequence). The chain's CDR3 is CAWSRRGGGNQPQHF. In nucleotides, the CDR3 is TGTGCCTGGAGTAGAAGGGGCGGCGGCAATCAGCCCCAGCATTTT. Full variable domain (rest looked up from reference TRBV30 and TRBJ1-5): SQTIHQWPATLVQPVGSPLSLECTVEGTSNPNLYWYRQAAGRGLQLLFYSVGIGQISSEVPQNLSASRPQDRQFILSSKKLLLSDSGFYLCAWSRRGGGNQPQHFGDGTRLSIL.

This clonotype was seen repeatedly, ten times or more. The V gene is TRBV2, the J gene TRBJ2-1; 7 bases are shared with TRBD1. Germline V CDR1 and CDR2: SNHLY, FYNNEI. The V and J ends lost 3 bases and 2 bases, in that order; junction bases with no gene match: 7. There are 16 residues in the CDR3. CDR3 coding DNA: TGTGCCAGCAGTGAGGGTAGGGGGACAGCCTACAATGAGCAGTTCTTC. Its protein is CASSEGRGTAYNEQFF.